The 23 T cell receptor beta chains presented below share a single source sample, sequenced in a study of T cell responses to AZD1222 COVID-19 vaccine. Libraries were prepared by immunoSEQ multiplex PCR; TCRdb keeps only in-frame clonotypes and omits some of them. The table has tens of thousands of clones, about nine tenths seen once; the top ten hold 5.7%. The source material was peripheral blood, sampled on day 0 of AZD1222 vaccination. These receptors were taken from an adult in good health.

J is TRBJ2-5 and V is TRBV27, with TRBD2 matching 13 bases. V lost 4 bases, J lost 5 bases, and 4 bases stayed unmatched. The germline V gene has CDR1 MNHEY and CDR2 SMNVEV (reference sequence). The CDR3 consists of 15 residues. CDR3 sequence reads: CASSSLAGGRETQYF. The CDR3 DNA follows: TGTGCCAGCAGTTCACTAGCGGGGGGGCGGGAGACCCAGTACTTC.

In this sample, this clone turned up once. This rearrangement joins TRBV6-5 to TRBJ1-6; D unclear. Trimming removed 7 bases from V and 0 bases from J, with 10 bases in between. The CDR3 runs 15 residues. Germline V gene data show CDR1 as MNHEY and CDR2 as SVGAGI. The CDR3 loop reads CASIQGSSYNSPLHF. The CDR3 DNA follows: TGTGCCAGCATTCAAGGGAGCTCCTATAATTCACCCCTCCACTTT.

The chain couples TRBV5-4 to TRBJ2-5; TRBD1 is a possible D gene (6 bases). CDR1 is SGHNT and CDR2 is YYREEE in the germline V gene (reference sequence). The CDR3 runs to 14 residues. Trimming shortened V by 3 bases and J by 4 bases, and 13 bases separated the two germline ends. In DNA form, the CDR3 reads TGTGCCAGCAGCTGGCAGACAGGAGGAGAGACCCAGTACTTC. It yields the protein CASSWQTGGETQYF.

This CDR3 reads CASNAGGYGYTF. In DNA form, the CDR3 reads TGTGCCAGTAACGCAGGAGGCTATGGCTACACCTTC. The chain has TRBV19 and TRBJ1-2; D not certain. From germline, CDR1 is LNHDA and CDR2 SQIVND (reference sequence). The CDR3 extends over 12 amino acids. V gave up 7 bases and J gave up 4 bases, with 10 bases separating them.

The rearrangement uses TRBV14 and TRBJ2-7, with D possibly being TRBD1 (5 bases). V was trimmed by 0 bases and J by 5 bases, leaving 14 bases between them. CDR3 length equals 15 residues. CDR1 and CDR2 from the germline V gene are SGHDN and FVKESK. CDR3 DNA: TGTGCCAGCAGCCAAGATTACCAGGGTGCCAACGAGCAGTACTTC. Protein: CASSQDYQGANEQYF.

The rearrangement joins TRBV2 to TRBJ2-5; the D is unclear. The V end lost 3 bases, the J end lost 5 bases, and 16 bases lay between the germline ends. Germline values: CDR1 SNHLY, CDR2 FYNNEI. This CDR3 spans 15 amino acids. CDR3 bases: TGTGCCAGCAGTGACCACCGCCCCATCGGGGAGACCCAGTACTTC. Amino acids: CASSDHRPIGETQYF.

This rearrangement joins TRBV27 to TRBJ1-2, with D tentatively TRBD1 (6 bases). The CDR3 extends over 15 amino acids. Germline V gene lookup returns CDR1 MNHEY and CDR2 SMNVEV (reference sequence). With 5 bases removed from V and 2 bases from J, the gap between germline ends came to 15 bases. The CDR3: CASSATPTGNYGYTF. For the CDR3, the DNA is TGTGCCAGCAGTGCCACCCCTACAGGGAACTATGGCTACACCTTC.

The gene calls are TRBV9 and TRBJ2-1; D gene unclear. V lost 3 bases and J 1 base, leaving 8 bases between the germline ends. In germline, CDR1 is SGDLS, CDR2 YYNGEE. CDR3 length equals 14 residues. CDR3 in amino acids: CASSGPTSYNEQFF. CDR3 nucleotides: TGTGCCAGCAGCGGCCCGACGTCCTACAATGAGCAGTTCTTC.

The DNA for the CDR3 is TGTGCCAGCAGTCGAGGGGCCAGCTACGAGCAGTACTTC. This gives the protein CASSRGASYEQYF. J is TRBJ2-7 and V is TRBV6-5; D may be TRBD1 or TRBD2 (5 bases each). CDR1 MNHEY and CDR2 SVGAGI come from the germline V gene. The CDR3 consists of 13 residues. Trimming cost V 5 bases and J 3 bases, with 11 bases left between them.

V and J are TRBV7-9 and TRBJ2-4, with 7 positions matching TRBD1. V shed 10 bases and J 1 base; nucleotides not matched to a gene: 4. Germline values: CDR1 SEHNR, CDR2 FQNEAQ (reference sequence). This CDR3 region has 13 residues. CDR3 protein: CATKGQAKNIQYF. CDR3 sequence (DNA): TGTGCCACCAAGGGACAGGCCAAAAACATTCAGTACTTC.

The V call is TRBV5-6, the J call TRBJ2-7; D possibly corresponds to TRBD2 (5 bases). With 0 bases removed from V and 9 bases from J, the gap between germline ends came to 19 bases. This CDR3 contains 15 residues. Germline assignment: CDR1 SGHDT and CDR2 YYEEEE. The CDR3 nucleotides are TGTGCCAGCAGCTTGGGGCAGGCTACCCCCGGGGTGCAGTACTTC. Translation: CASSLGQATPGVQYF.

The CDR3 sequence is CASSPGGQETQYF. Written as DNA, the CDR3 is TGCGCCAGCAGCCCCGGGGGTCAAGAGACCCAGTACTTC. The chain recombines TRBV5-1 with TRBJ2-5, with a weak D call TRBD2 (6 bases). Trimming removed 4 bases at V and 2 bases at J, with 9 bases between. The length of the CDR3 is 13 residues. The germline gives CDR1 SGHRS, CDR2 YFSETQ. The full variable domain, completed using reference TRBV5-1 and TRBJ2-5, is KAGVTQTPRYLIKTRGQQVTLSCSPISGHRSVSWYQQTPGQGLQFLFEYFSETQRNKGNFPGRFSGRQFSNSRSEMNVSTLELGDSALYLCASSPGGQETQYFGPGTRLLVL.

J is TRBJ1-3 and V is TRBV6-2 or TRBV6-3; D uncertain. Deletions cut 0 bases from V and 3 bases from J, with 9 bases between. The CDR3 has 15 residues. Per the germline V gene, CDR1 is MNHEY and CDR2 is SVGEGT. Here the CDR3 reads CASSYSAAGGNTIYF. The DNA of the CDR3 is TGTGCCAGCAGTTACTCGGCGGCAGGTGGAAACACCATATATTTT.

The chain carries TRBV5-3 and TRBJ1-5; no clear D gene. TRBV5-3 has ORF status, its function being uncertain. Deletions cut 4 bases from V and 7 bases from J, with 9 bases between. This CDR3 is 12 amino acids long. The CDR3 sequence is CARSGVVQPQHF. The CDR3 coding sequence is TGTGCCAGAAGCGGGGTTGTACAGCCCCAGCATTTT.

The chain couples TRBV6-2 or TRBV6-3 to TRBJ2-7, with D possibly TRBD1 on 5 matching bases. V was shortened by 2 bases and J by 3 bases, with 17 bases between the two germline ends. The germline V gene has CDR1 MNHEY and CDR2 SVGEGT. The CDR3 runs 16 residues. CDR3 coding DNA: TGTGCCAGCAGTTACCTTAAGGGCCCAGGGCGCTACGAGCAGTACTTC. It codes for CASSYLKGPGRYEQYF.

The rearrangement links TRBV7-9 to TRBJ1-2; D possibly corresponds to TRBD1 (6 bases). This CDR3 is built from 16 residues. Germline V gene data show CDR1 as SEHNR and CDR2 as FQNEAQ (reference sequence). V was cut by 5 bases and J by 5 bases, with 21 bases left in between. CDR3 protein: CASSQDLKTGTYGYTF. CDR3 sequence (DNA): TGTGCCAGCAGCCAAGATTTAAAGACAGGAACTTATGGCTACACCTTC.

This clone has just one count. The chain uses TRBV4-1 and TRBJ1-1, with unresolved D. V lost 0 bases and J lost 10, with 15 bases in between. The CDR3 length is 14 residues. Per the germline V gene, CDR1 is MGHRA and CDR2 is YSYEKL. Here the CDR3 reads CASSQDGWALRAFF. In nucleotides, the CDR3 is TGCGCCAGCAGCCAAGATGGGTGGGCACTAAGAGCTTTCTTT.

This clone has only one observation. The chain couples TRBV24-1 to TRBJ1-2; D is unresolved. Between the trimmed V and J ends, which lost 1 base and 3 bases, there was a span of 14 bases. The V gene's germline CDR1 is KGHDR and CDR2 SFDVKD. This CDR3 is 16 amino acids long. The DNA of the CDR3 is TGTGCCACCAGTGATTTACGACCGAATGGATACTATGGCTACACCTTC. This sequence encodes CATSDLRPNGYYGYTF.

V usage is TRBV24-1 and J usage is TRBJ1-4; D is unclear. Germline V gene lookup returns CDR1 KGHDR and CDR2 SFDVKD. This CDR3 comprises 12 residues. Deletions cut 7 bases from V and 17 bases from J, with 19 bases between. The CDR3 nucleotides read TGTGCCACCAGCTTTCGCCCCACTCCTAAATTTTTT. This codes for CATSFRPTPKFF.

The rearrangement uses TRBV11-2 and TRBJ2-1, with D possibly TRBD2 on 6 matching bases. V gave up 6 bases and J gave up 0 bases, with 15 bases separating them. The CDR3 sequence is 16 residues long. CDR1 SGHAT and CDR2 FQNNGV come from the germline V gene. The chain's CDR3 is CASRRGEISSYNEQFF. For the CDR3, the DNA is TGTGCCAGCAGGCGGGGAGAGATTAGCTCCTACAATGAGCAGTTCTTC.

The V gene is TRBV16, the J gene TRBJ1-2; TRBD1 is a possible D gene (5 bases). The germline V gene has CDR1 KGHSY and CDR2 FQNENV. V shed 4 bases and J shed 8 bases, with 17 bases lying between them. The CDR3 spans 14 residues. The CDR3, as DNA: TGTGCCAGCAGCCCTACCGAGGGGACTGGCGGCTACACCTTC. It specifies CASSPTEGTGGYTF.

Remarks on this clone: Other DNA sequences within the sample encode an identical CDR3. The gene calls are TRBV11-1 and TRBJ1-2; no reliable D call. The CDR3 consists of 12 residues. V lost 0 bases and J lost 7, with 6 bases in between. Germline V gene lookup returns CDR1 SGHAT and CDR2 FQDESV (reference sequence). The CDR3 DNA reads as TGTGCCAGCAGCTTAGCAAGTGGTGGCTACACCTTC. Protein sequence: CASSLASGGYTF. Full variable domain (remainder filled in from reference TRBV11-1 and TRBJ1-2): EAEVAQSPRYKITEKSQAVAFWCDPISGHATLYWYRQILGQGPELLVQFQDESVVDDSQLPKDRFSAERLKGVDSTLKIQPAELGDSAMYLCASSLASGGYTFGSGTRLTVV.

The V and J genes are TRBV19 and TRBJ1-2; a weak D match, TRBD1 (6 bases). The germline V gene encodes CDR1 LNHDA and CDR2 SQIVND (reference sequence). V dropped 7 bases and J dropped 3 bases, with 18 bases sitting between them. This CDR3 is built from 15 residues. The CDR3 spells CASTPVGGSYYGYTF. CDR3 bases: TGTGCCAGTACACCCGTTGGGGGCTCATACTATGGCTACACCTTC.